Presented here are 32 T cell receptor beta chains from one specimen sequenced in a study of beta chain features in type 1 diabetes (dated by TCRdb to the late 2010s). The library was built by means of the immunoSEQ multiplex PCR assay. The entire amount of isolated RNA was reverse transcribed using the High Capacity cDNA Reverse Transcription Kit, so the sequenced TCRB transcripts were expressed ones. What TCRdb holds here is the immuneACCESS table cut down to in-frame rearrangements. Part of the clones is not present; checked against another copy, under half of the missing clones reflect an unresolved V gene, and the others are unexplained. This sample has 150,000 or so clones in its table, and under 60% of those were observed once. The biggest ten clones account for around 0.45% of the sample. The sequenced material came from Tregs from blood. The cell subset or site label here, explained by the study, means: regulatory CD4+ T cells. These receptors were collected from a man aged 18 to 29 in good health.

This clone was seen a few times. The rearrangement links TRBV7-2 to TRBJ2-3; TRBD2 matches 7 bases. The CDR3 runs 15 residues. V was pared by 3 bases and J by 0 bases, with 3 bases of the junction left unmatched. From germline, CDR1 is SGHTA and CDR2 FQGNSA. The DNA for the CDR3 is TGTGCCAGCAGCTTCGGACTAGTCAGCACAGATACGCAGTATTTT. As protein: CASSFGLVSTDTQYF.

The genes are TRBV7-3 and TRBJ2-2; a weak D match, TRBD1 (6 bases). V shed 5 bases and J shed 0 bases, with 13 bases lying between them. CDR1 is SGHTA, CDR2 FQGTGA, per germline. CDR3 length: 16 residues. The CDR3 spells CASSRAGATNTGELFF. In DNA, the CDR3 is TGTGCCAGCAGCCGGGCAGGGGCCACGAACACCGGGGAGCTGTTTTTT.

The V call is TRBV19, the J call TRBJ1-1; D is unclear. The CDR3 runs to 11 residues. V lost 6 bases and J 5 bases, leaving 7 bases between the germline ends. Germline V lookup: CDR1 LNHDA, CDR2 SQIVND (reference sequence). The CDR3 DNA reads as TGTGCCAGTAGAGAGGGTACTGAAGCTTTCTTT. Translating it yields CASREGTEAFF.

This sequence joins TRBV7-9 and TRBJ2-7; no reliable D call. The CDR3 runs 13 residues. CDR1 is SEHNR and CDR2 is FQNEAQ in the germline V gene (reference sequence). Trimming took off 3 bases at V and 0 bases at J, with 6 bases between the two ends. The CDR3 spells CASSFIPSYEQYF. The CDR3 DNA reads TGTGCCAGCAGCTTTATTCCCTCCTACGAGCAGTACTTC.

The V call is TRBV5-1, the J call TRBJ1-2; 10 bases match TRBD1. The CDR3 runs 15 residues. The junction had 5 bases not matched to a gene; V was cut back by 2 bases and J by 4 bases. The germline CDR1 and CDR2 sequences are SGHRS and YFSETQ. This CDR3 is CASSFTGDRGYGYTF. The CDR3 DNA reads as TGCGCCAGCAGCTTTACCGGGGACAGGGGCTATGGCTACACCTTC. Looking up the rest from reference TRBV5-1 and TRBJ1-2 gives the full variable domain: KAGVTQTPRYLIKTRGQQVTLSCSPISGHRSVSWYQQTPGQGLQFLFEYFSETQRNKGNFPGRFSGRQFSNSRSEMNVSTLELGDSALYLCASSFTGDRGYGYTFGSGTRLTVV.

This clone came up a few times. The chain employs TRBV7-9 and TRBJ1-5; TRBD1 aligns across 8 bases. The CDR3 runs 15 residues. Germline loops: CDR1 SEHNR, CDR2 FQNEAQ (reference sequence). Trimming took 5 bases from V and 0 from J; bases not matched to a gene: 3. In nucleotides, the CDR3 is TGTGCCAGCAGCCGACAGGGGCATAGCAATCAGCCCCAGCATTTT. It yields the protein CASSRQGHSNQPQHF.

The J gene is TRBJ1-3, the V gene TRBV4-3; D possibly corresponds to TRBD1 (6 bases). CDR1 LGHNA and CDR2 YSLEER come from the germline V gene. Trimming removed 4 bases from V and 4 bases from J, with 11 bases in between. The CDR3 consists of 14 residues. Here the CDR3 reads CASSPNRAGNTIYF. The CDR3 DNA follows: TGCGCCAGCAGCCCAAACAGGGCCGGAAACACCATATATTTT.

The chain has TRBV30 and TRBJ2-7; unclear D gene. Deletions cut 3 bases from V and 1 base from J, with 16 bases between. The length of the CDR3 is 15 residues. Germline V gene sequence: CDR1 GTSNPN, CDR2 SVGIG (reference sequence). CDR3 DNA: TGTGCCTGGAGCGAAAAGGAGAGAAGGTCCTACGAGCAGTACTTC. This translates into CAWSEKERRSYEQYF.

This clone was counted between two and nine times. The V call is TRBV29-1, the J call TRBJ2-1; 11 nucleotides align to TRBD1. The germline gives CDR1 SQVTM, CDR2 ANQGSEA. The length of the CDR3 is 15 residues. With V trimmed by 0 bases and J by 10 bases, 8 bases remained unmatched. For the CDR3, the DNA is TGCAGCGTTGAAGATGAAGGGACAGGGGGTAAGGAGCAGTTCTTC. Translation: CSVEDEGTGGKEQFF.

This clone turned up a few times. This chain joins TRBV7-2 and TRBJ2-7, with D maybe TRBD2 (7 bases). Germline CDR1 and CDR2: SGHTA and FQGNSA. This CDR3 contains 14 residues. V lost 5 bases, J lost 3 bases, and 14 bases lay in between. This chain's CDR3 is CASSPRGADYEQYF. The CDR3 nucleotides are TGTGCCAGCAGCCCCCGGGGGGCAGACTACGAGCAGTACTTC.

This clone has just a few counts. The V and J genes are TRBV18 and TRBJ2-3; a possible D gene is TRBD2 (6 bases). From germline, CDR1 is KGHSH and CDR2 LQKENI. This CDR3 is 15 amino acids long. V lost 2 bases and J 3 bases, leaving 12 bases between the germline ends. The CDR3 reads CASSPGPGRTDTQYF. CDR3 coding DNA: TGTGCCAGCTCACCAGGACCCGGGAGAACAGATACGCAGTATTTT. The whole variable domain, remainder taken from reference TRBV18 and TRBJ2-3, is NAGVMQNPRHLVRRRGQEARLRCSPMKGHSHVYWYRQLPEEGLKFMVYLQKENIIDESGMPKERFSAEFPKEGPSILRIQQVVRGDSAAYFCASSPGPGRTDTQYFGPGTRLTVL.

The chain has TRBV7-6 and TRBJ2-2, with 12 bases fitting TRBD2. The CDR3 sequence is 16 residues long. Unmatched junction bases numbered 6, after V lost 5 bases and J lost 5 bases. Germline assignment: CDR1 SGHVS and CDR2 FNYEAQ. In nucleotides, the CDR3 is TGTGCCAGCAGCCAGACTAGCGGGAGAGGTACCGGGGAGCTGTTTTTT. Its protein product is CASSQTSGRGTGELFF.

The rearrangement links TRBV5-1 to TRBJ2-3; 10 bases map to TRBD1. Germline CDR1 SGHRS, CDR2 YFSETQ. J lost 5 bases, V lost 3 bases, and 3 bases had no gene match. This CDR3 comprises 14 residues. In nucleotides, the CDR3 is TGCGCCAGCAGCTCGGGACAGGGGCGAGATACGCAGTATTTT. It encodes CASSSGQGRDTQYF.

This clone has just a few counts. This chain links TRBV2 with TRBJ1-1; possible D gene TRBD1, 5 bases. CDR1 SNHLY and CDR2 FYNNEI come from the germline V gene. V gave up 4 bases and J gave up 1 base, with 10 bases separating them. This CDR3 comprises 14 residues. CDR3 in amino acids: CASSVSRANTEAFF. The CDR3 DNA sequence: TGTGCCAGCAGTGTCTCCAGGGCGAACACTGAAGCTTTCTTT.

The genes are TRBV7-2 and TRBJ2-5; 10 nucleotides match TRBD2. The V gene's germline CDR1 is SGHTA and CDR2 FQGNSA. This CDR3 spans 16 amino acids. The ends lost 2 bases at V and 1 base at J; junction bases unmatched: 4. The CDR3 reads CASSLRSGRAQETQYF. CDR3 nucleotide sequence: TGTGCCAGCAGCTTAAGGAGCGGGAGGGCCCAAGAGACCCAGTACTTC.

This rearrangement joins TRBV28 to TRBJ2-7; D gene uncertain. From germline, CDR1 is MDHEN and CDR2 SYDVKM. The CDR3 runs 12 residues. V dropped 5 bases and J dropped 3 bases, with 8 bases sitting between them. The CDR3 DNA reads TGTGCCAGCAGTCCGGGTCTCTACGAGCAGTACTTC. Protein product: CASSPGLYEQYF.

This chain connects TRBV6-6 to TRBJ2-3; 10 nucleotides line up with TRBD2. CDR1 MNHNY and CDR2 SVGAGI come from the germline V gene (reference sequence). The CDR3 is 15 residues long. The V segment lost 4 bases and the J segment 3 bases; nucleotides outside the gene matches: 4. The CDR3 sequence is CASSFSGGMTDTQYF. The CDR3 nucleotides are TGTGCCAGCAGTTTTAGCGGGGGGATGACAGATACGCAGTATTTT.

The gene calls are TRBV18 and TRBJ1-5; D is uncertain. Trimming stripped 3 bases from V and 0 bases from J, with 12 bases between. CDR3 length equals 16 residues. Germline CDR1 is KGHSH and CDR2 is LQKENI. The CDR3 nucleotides are TGTGCCAGCTCACCCTCGGGGAGCCCTAGCAATCAGCCCCAGCATTTT. Encoded protein: CASSPSGSPSNQPQHF.

This chain joins TRBV10-2 and TRBJ1-5; the D is unclear. The CDR3 runs 15 residues. V lost 6 bases and J lost 0, with 12 bases in between. The germline gives CDR1 WSHSY, CDR2 SAAADI. CDR3 bases: TGCGCCAGCAGCCAACTACCAGCTAGCAATCAGCCCCAGCATTTT. Protein sequence: CASSQLPASNQPQHF.

The rearrangement uses TRBV28 and TRBJ2-5; TRBD2 might be the D (5 bases). The CDR3 contains 20 residues. Germline V gives CDR1 MDHEN, CDR2 SYDVKM. The V and J ends lost 5 bases and 3 bases respectively, with 31 bases between them. CDR3: CASSPPVKFPGIPGEETQYF. The CDR3 bases are TGTGCCAGCAGTCCCCCTGTCAAGTTCCCGGGGATTCCCGGGGAAGAGACCCAGTACTTC.

This clone was detected once. The chain uses TRBV6-6 and TRBJ2-1; TRBD2 is a possible D gene (5 bases). Germline CDR1 reads MNHNY; CDR2 reads SVGAGI (reference sequence). V was clipped by 5 bases and J by 4 bases, with 6 bases between them. The CDR3 length is 12 residues. CDR3 in DNA: TGTGCCAGCAGTACGGGGTACAATGAGCAGTTCTTC. It is translated as CASSTGYNEQFF.

V usage is TRBV6-1 and J usage is TRBJ2-1; D is possibly TRBD2 (7 bases). The germline V gene has CDR1 MNHNS and CDR2 SASEGT. V lost 7 bases and J 10 bases, leaving 20 bases between the germline ends. The CDR3 is 14 residues long. The CDR3 DNA reads as TGTGCCAGCATTACGGGGGGCGATGAAGACGAGCAGTTCTTC. It encodes CASITGGDEDEQFF.

This clone occurred a few times. The rearrangement uses TRBV5-1 and TRBJ1-2; TRBD1 agrees at 7 bases. J gave up 2 bases and V 0 bases, and 10 bases lay outside the gene matches. The germline V gene encodes CDR1 SGHRS and CDR2 YFSETQ. CDR3 size: 17 residues. The CDR3 spells CASSLARRQGNNYGYTF. The CDR3 DNA follows: TGCGCCAGCAGCTTGGCCCGCAGACAGGGAAACAACTATGGCTACACCTTC. The full variable domain, its missing parts supplied by reference TRBV5-1 and TRBJ1-2, is KAGVTQTPRYLIKTRGQQVTLSCSPISGHRSVSWYQQTPGQGLQFLFEYFSETQRNKGNFPGRFSGRQFSNSRSEMNVSTLELGDSALYLCASSLARRQGNNYGYTFGSGTRLTVV.

This clone showed up just once. The chain has TRBV27 and TRBJ1-1; D gene unclear. Trimming left V 2 bases short and J 7 bases short, with 14 bases between. The CDR3 has 14 amino acids. The germline CDR1 and CDR2 sequences are MNHEY and SMNVEV (reference sequence). DNA of the CDR3: TGTGCCAGCAGTTTAAGGATGGGAGGGCTTGAAGCTTTCTTT. Protein: CASSLRMGGLEAFF.

The chain employs TRBV4-3 and TRBJ2-3; D uncertain. V lost 0 bases to trimming and J lost 3 bases, with 10 bases between them. The CDR3 is made up of 15 amino acids. Germline CDR1 LGHNA, CDR2 YSLEER. CDR3 DNA sequence: TGCGCCAGCAGCCAAGATTACTCTATGACAGATACGCAGTATTTT. Protein: CASSQDYSMTDTQYF.

V usage is TRBV28 and J usage is TRBJ1-4, with 7 bases aligning to TRBD1. Germline lookup yields CDR1 MDHEN and CDR2 SYDVKM. J gave up 5 bases and V 6 bases, and 6 bases lay outside the gene matches. The CDR3 contains 14 residues. The CDR3 here is CASRRPGQNEKLFF. The CDR3 nucleotides are TGTGCCAGCAGGCGACCGGGACAGAATGAAAAACTGTTTTTT.

The V and J genes are TRBV6-5 and TRBJ2-1, with 9 bases identical to TRBD2. The CDR3 runs to 14 residues. Germline values: CDR1 MNHEY, CDR2 SVGAGI. J gave up 10 bases and V 7 bases, and 11 bases lay outside the gene matches. The CDR3, as DNA: TGTGCCAGCACCGACCCACAGCGGGAGGACGAGCAGTTCTTC. Protein sequence: CASTDPQREDEQFF.

In this sample, this clone turned up a few times. CDR3 in DNA: TGTGCCAGCTCACGTGAGGGTGGTGAGCAGTACTTC. The encoded protein is CASSREGGEQYF. The rearrangement uses TRBV18 and TRBJ2-7; maybe TRBD2 (5 bases). V was pared by 4 bases and J by 7 bases, with 11 bases between. This CDR3 contains 12 residues. Germline V CDR1 and CDR2: KGHSH, LQKENI.

This chain joins TRBV7-9 and TRBJ2-4; D may be TRBD1 (5 bases). CDR3 size: 14 residues. Germline V gene sequence: CDR1 SEHNR, CDR2 FQNEAQ (reference sequence). With 2 bases removed from V and 6 bases from J, the gap between germline ends came to 11 bases. The CDR3 is CASSLPGQGNIQYF. DNA for the CDR3: TGTGCCAGCAGCTTACCAGGGCAGGGAAACATTCAGTACTTC.

In this sample, this clone turned up a few times. J is TRBJ2-7 and V is TRBV28, with D possibly being TRBD2 (6 bases). V gave up 4 bases and J gave up 11 bases, with 12 bases separating them. CDR1 is MDHEN, CDR2 SYDVKM, per germline. The CDR3 loop spans 11 amino acids. The chain's CDR3 is CASSWGLLEYF. Here the CDR3 DNA reads TGTGCCAGCAGTTGGGGACTCCTAGAGTACTTC.

The chain recombines TRBV9 with TRBJ1-2; D not resolved. V lost 2 bases and J lost 8, with 16 bases in between. Germline CDR1 reads SGDLS; CDR2 reads YYNGEE. There are 14 residues in the CDR3. The CDR3 nucleotides are TGTGCCAGCAGCGTGCGGGGTCCAAGTGGCGGCTACACCTTC. The encoded protein is CASSVRGPSGGYTF.

This chain joins TRBV7-6 and TRBJ2-7; maybe TRBD1 (6 bases). From germline, CDR1 is SGHVS and CDR2 FNYEAQ. The CDR3 covers 15 residues. V gave up 5 bases and J gave up 3 bases, with 17 bases separating them. As DNA, the CDR3 is TGTGCCAGCAGCCCCCTCCCACAGGGTAACTACGAGCAGTACTTC. This translates into CASSPLPQGNYEQYF.